This entry lists 10 T cell receptor beta chains sequenced from one sample in a study of Graves' ophthalmopathy and Graves' hyperthyroidism. RNA served as the template for amplifying TCR beta CDR3 regions. An initial RT-PCR round employing HTBI primers preceded a second-round multiplex PCR. TCRdb re-analysed the multiplex PCR reads in MiXCR, keeping a single row per CDR3 protein. The sample contains about 210,000 distinct CDR3 sequences, 25% to 30% of which appear only once. Sequencing input: peripheral blood. The receptors stem from a man aged 50-59 years with Graves' ophthalmopathy.

Ten or more counts support this clonotype. The chain couples TRBV7-2 to TRBJ1-5; perhaps TRBD1 as D (5 bases). Trimming took off 1 base at V and 7 bases at J, with 14 bases between the two ends. From germline, CDR1 is SGHTA and CDR2 FQGNSA. The CDR3 length is 15 residues. CDR3 sequence reads: CASSLGGGLSQPQHF. Written as DNA, the CDR3 is TGTGCCAGCAGCTTAGGTGGGGGACTAAGCCAGCCCCAGCATTTT.

The chain employs TRBV28 and TRBJ1-2; D remains ambiguous. Germline V gene data show CDR1 as MDHEN and CDR2 as SYDVKM. Trimming cost V 7 bases and J 8 bases, with 23 bases left between them. The CDR3 runs 15 residues. CDR3 coding DNA: TGTGCCAGCACCCCATTAAGGCTCCCGGTCTCAGGCTACACCTTC. It specifies CASTPLRLPVSGYTF.

This clonotype is categorized as large. The chain joins TRBV13 to TRBJ2-7, with 10 nucleotides matching TRBD1. Trimming removed 4 bases from V and 7 bases from J; junction bases left unmatched: 4. The CDR3 is made up of 13 amino acids. CDR1 PRHDT and CDR2 FYEKMQ come from the germline V gene (reference sequence). The chain's CDR3 is CASSWGQGREQYF. The CDR3 nucleotides read TGTGCCAGCAGCTGGGGACAGGGGAGGGAGCAGTACTTC.

This rearrangement joins TRBV11-2 to TRBJ1-2; 7 nucleotides align to TRBD1. CDR1 and CDR2 from the germline V gene are SGHAT and FQNNGV. The CDR3 covers 16 residues. V was clipped by 4 bases and J by 1 base; unmatched bases: 9. CDR3 in amino acids: CASSSWKTGFNYGYTF. CDR3 DNA: TGTGCCAGCAGCTCCTGGAAGACAGGGTTTAACTATGGCTACACCTTC.

This clonotype was seen repeatedly, ten times or more. The rearrangement links TRBV28 to TRBJ2-7; 9 bases align to TRBD2. V was pared by 10 bases and J by 0 bases, with 22 bases of the junction left unmatched. The CDR3 is 19 residues long. The germline CDR1 and CDR2 sequences are MDHEN and SYDVKM. CDR3 in DNA: TGTGCCAACAGCGCCCCCGATAGCGGGAGCGCTACCAGCTCCTACGAGCAGTACTTC. This encodes CANSAPDSGSATSSYEQYF.

The CDR3 protein is CASLSTSGRWGETQYF. Here the CDR3 DNA reads TGTGCCAGCCTGTCCACTAGCGGGAGATGGGGAGAGACCCAGTACTTC. V gene TRBV28 combines with J gene TRBJ2-5, with 11 bases identical to TRBD2. CDR3 length: 16 residues. Germline CDR1 is MDHEN and CDR2 is SYDVKM. After removal of 8 bases from V and 4 bases from J, the junction contained 12 bases not matched to a gene.

This clonotype was found many times. V gene TRBV27 combines with J gene TRBJ1-2; 9 bases are shared with TRBD1. Looked up from germline, CDR1 is MNHEY and CDR2 is SMNVEV (reference sequence). The CDR3 has 16 residues. Trimming removed 3 bases from V and 7 bases from J; junction bases left unmatched: 12. Here the CDR3 reads CASSFHRDRAVGGYTF. The CDR3 DNA follows: TGTGCCAGCAGTTTCCACCGGGACAGGGCGGTGGGTGGCTACACCTTC.

Relative to its sample, this clonotype is medium-sized (0.01 to 0.1%). The CDR3 DNA sequence: TGTGCCAGCAGTTTAGGGAGGGACTCCTATAATTCACCCCTCCACTTT. It specifies CASSLGRDSYNSPLHF. The rearrangement joins TRBV12-3 or TRBV12-4 to TRBJ1-6; D gene unclear. V was cut by 1 base and J by 0 bases, with 7 bases left in between. The CDR3 has 16 residues.

This clonotype has a count of ten or more. This chain joins TRBV9 and TRBJ2-7; the D gene is possibly TRBD2 (5 bases). The germline V gene encodes CDR1 SGDLS and CDR2 YYNGEE. The V end lost 0 bases, the J end lost 2 bases, and 9 bases lay between the germline ends. This CDR3 has 14 residues. The CDR3 coding sequence is TGTGCCAGCAGCGTAGAGGAGGAAACCTACGAGCAGTACTTC. It codes for CASSVEEETYEQYF.

This clonotype appeared many times. V gene TRBV7-8 combines with J gene TRBJ2-5, with D maybe TRBD1 (5 bases). This CDR3 is 14 amino acids long. V dropped 5 bases and J dropped 3 bases, with 13 bases sitting between them. The germline V gene has CDR1 SGHVS and CDR2 FQNEAQ. Here the CDR3 reads CASSLTAEEETQYF. CDR3 nucleotide sequence: TGTGCCAGCAGCCTGACAGCCGAAGAAGAGACCCAGTACTTC.